The rows below give T cell receptor beta chains drawn from one sample of a study of blood T cell repertoires in COVID-19. Clones were sequenced by immunoSEQ multiplex PCR, and TCRdb holds only the in-frame ones, with some missing. This sample yields about 130,000 clones, of which roughly 80% are seen a single time; about 18% belongs to the top ten. Sequences were obtained from PBMCs or T cells enriched from blood (not recorded which). These TCRs come from a man in his thirties or forties who had recovered from COVID-19. Each CDR3 is given with its conserved first and last residue. A D gene is named only where the DNA matches it firmly. Only some rows state a clone size, as once, few, many or a class for expanded clones.

v_call,clone_size,j_call,d_call,cdr3_aa,cdr3_nt
TRBV14,NA,TRBJ1-2,NA,CASSPSRGSIGYTF,TGTGCCAGCAGCCCTTCCAGGGGTTCGATTGGCTACACCTTC
TRBV11-2,few,TRBJ1-2,NA,CASSGRQWDYGYTF,TGTGCCAGCAGCGGAAGACAATGGGACTATGGCTACACCTTC
TRBV21-1,NA,TRBJ2-4,NA,CASSHGLAGGEVKNIQYF,TGTGCCAGCAGCCATGGACTAGCGGGAGGAGAGGTCAAAAACATTCAGTACTTC
TRBV30,NA,TRBJ2-7,TRBD1,CACELGGTSYEQYF,TGTGCCTGCGAGTTAGGGGGCACCTCCTACGAGCAGTACTTC
TRBV5-6,NA,TRBJ2-2,TRBD2,CATKPGGGGTGELFF,TGTGCCACCAAACCCGGCGGGGGGGGGACCGGGGAGCTGTTTTTT
TRBV3-1/TRBV3-2,NA,TRBJ1-1,NA,CASSPLHGGGSNTEAFF,TGTGCCAGCAGCCCCCTCCACGGGGGAGGGTCGAACACTGAAGCTTTCTTT
TRBV19,NA,TRBJ1-6,NA,CASSGQLSYNSPLHF,TGTGCCAGTAGTGGACAGCTCTCCTATAATTCACCCCTCCACTTT
TRBV19,few,TRBJ2-1,TRBD2,CASSPAGGYNEQFF,TGTGCCAGTAGTCCAGCGGGGGGGTACAATGAGCAGTTCTTC
TRBV9,NA,TRBJ2-1,TRBD2,CASSVSASGNEQFF,TGTGCCAGCAGCGTATCGGCTAGCGGAAATGAGCAGTTCTTC
TRBV5-6,few,TRBJ1-4,NA,CASSLAGQPTTNEKLFF,TGTGCCAGCAGCTTGGCTGGACAGCCCACAACTAATGAAAAACTGTTTTTT
TRBV6-2/TRBV6-3,NA,TRBJ1-2,TRBD1,CASSPFARDRNGYTF,TGTGCCAGCAGTCCCTTCGCCCGGGACAGGAATGGCTACACCTTC
TRBV19,NA,TRBJ1-5,NA,CASTYSGGGSGQPQHF,TGTGCCAGTACCTATAGTGGGGGGGGCTCTGGACAGCCCCAGCATTTT
TRBV5-6,NA,TRBJ2-2,NA,CASSALGARLFF,TGTGCCAGCAGCGCCCTGGGGGCACGGTTGTTTTTT
TRBV3-1/TRBV3-2,NA,TRBJ2-4,TRBD2,CASSQAPGTSSIQYF,TGTGCCAGCAGCCAAGCCCCCGGGACTAGCAGCATTCAGTACTTC
TRBV5-5,NA,TRBJ1-2,NA,CASSTRYGYTF,TGTGCCAGCAGCACGCGCTATGGCTACACCTTC
TRBV6-5,NA,TRBJ1-4,NA,CASRETVATNEKLFF,TGTGCCAGCAGGGAGACAGTAGCTACTAATGAAAAACTGTTTTTT
TRBV6-5,NA,TRBJ2-1,TRBD2,CASSPILAGHEQFF,TGTGCCAGCAGTCCGATTTTAGCGGGACATGAGCAGTTCTTC
TRBV10-3,NA,TRBJ2-7,TRBD2,CATRSEGTSGEGQPYEQYF,TGTGCCACCCGTAGCGAGGGGACTAGCGGGGAAGGACAACCCTACGAGCAGTACTTC
TRBV18,NA,TRBJ2-7,TRBD1,CASSPPGQGAYEQYF,TGTGCCAGCTCACCACCGGGACAGGGGGCTTACGAGCAGTACTTC
TRBV18,NA,TRBJ1-6,NA,CASSPFGGPGGSYNSPLHF,TGTGCCAGCTCACCATTTGGAGGACCGGGGGGCTCCTATAATTCACCCCTCCACTTT
TRBV9,NA,TRBJ2-3,TRBD2,CASTQTAGAFTDTQYF,TGTGCCAGCACCCAAACAGCGGGGGCGTTCACAGATACGCAGTATTTT
TRBV18,NA,TRBJ2-3,NA,CASSPKDNTDTQYF,TGTGCCAGCTCGCCCAAGGACAACACAGATACGCAGTATTTT
TRBV10-1,NA,TRBJ1-5,NA,CASSEVSKYSNQPQHF,TGCGCCAGCAGTGAGGTTAGCAAGTATAGCAATCAGCCCCAGCATTTT
TRBV19,NA,TRBJ2-5,NA,CASSIGSKRETQYF,TGTGCCAGTAGTATCGGCAGCAAGAGGGAGACCCAGTACTTC
TRBV2,NA,TRBJ1-2,TRBD1,CASSRDRGVDGYTF,TGTGCCAGCAGTAGGGACAGGGGCGTCGATGGCTACACCTTC
TRBV29-1,NA,TRBJ1-1,TRBD1,CSVTVPTGRNTEAFF,TGCAGCGTCACCGTTCCGACAGGGAGGAACACTGAAGCTTTCTTT
TRBV6-5,NA,TRBJ1-2,NA,CASSYGEGGSVYGYTF,TGTGCCAGCAGTTACGGGGAGGGGGGTTCTGTCTATGGCTACACCTTC
TRBV6-4,NA,TRBJ2-7,TRBD1,CASSEGQGSSYEQYF,TGTGCCAGCAGCGAAGGACAGGGAAGCTCCTACGAGCAGTACTTC
TRBV11-2,NA,TRBJ2-5,TRBD2,CASSSGLGGSQQETQYF,TGTGCCAGCAGCTCTGGGCTGGGGGGGAGTCAGCAAGAGACCCAGTACTTC
TRBV3-1/TRBV3-2,NA,TRBJ1-5,NA,CASSQDTRNQPQHF,TGTGCCAGCAGCCAAGATACACGAAATCAGCCCCAGCATTTT
TRBV7-9,once,TRBJ2-7,NA,CASSLGGRAYEQYF,TGTGCCAGCAGCTTAGGAGGGAGAGCCTACGAGCAGTACTTC
TRBV5-4,few,TRBJ2-5,NA,CASSPMGGLRETQYF,TGTGCCAGCAGCCCCATGGGAGGTTTAAGGGAGACCCAGTACTTC
TRBV12-3/TRBV12-4,NA,TRBJ2-5,NA,CASSFRGSETQYF,TGTGCCAGCAGTTTTAGGGGGTCAGAGACCCAGTACTTC
TRBV6-5,NA,TRBJ2-7,TRBD1,CASSSSGQIPYEQYF,TGTGCCAGCAGTTCCTCGGGACAGATCCCCTACGAGCAGTACTTC
TRBV7-9,NA,TRBJ2-1,NA,CASSQTQGSNEQFF,TGTGCCAGCAGCCAAACACAGGGCAGCAATGAGCAGTTCTTC
TRBV18,NA,TRBJ1-1,NA,CASSPADDTEAFF,TGTGCCAGCTCACCAGCGGATGACACTGAAGCTTTCTTT
TRBV9,NA,TRBJ2-5,TRBD2,CASTLTSDQETQYF,TGTGCCAGCACACTTACTAGCGACCAAGAGACCCAGTACTTC
TRBV30,NA,TRBJ2-3,TRBD2,CAWGGLAGASTDTQYF,TGTGCCTGGGGGGGACTAGCGGGAGCTAGCACAGATACGCAGTATTTT
TRBV15,NA,TRBJ2-7,TRBD1,CATSRDLRQGSEQYF,TGTGCCACCAGCAGAGACCTACGACAGGGATCCGAGCAGTACTTC
TRBV5-1,NA,TRBJ2-5,TRBD1,CASSLEGQTKETQYF,TGCGCCAGCAGCTTGGAGGGACAGACAAAAGAGACCCAGTACTTC
TRBV19,NA,TRBJ1-6,TRBD1,CASSFWTGDWRSPLHF,TGTGCCAGTAGTTTCTGGACAGGGGATTGGCGTTCACCCCTCCACTTT
TRBV4-2,few,TRBJ2-2,NA,CASSQEVLTAAGELFF,TGTGCCAGCAGCCAAGAGGTCTTAACCGCAGCCGGGGAGCTGTTTTTT
TRBV5-1,once,TRBJ2-1,TRBD2,CASSLASGRGDEQFF,TGCGCCAGCAGCTTGGCGAGCGGGAGAGGGGATGAGCAGTTCTTC
TRBV7-3,NA,TRBJ2-7,NA,CASSHGGTEGEQYF,TGTGCCAGCAGCCATGGGGGGACCGAGGGCGAGCAGTACTTC
TRBV7-2,NA,TRBJ1-5,NA,CASGEGGYSNQPQHF,TGTGCCAGCGGTGAGGGGGGGTATAGCAATCAGCCCCAGCATTTT
TRBV11-2,NA,TRBJ2-5,TRBD2,CASSSPTSGGGVETQYF,TGTGCCAGCAGCTCGCCTACTAGCGGTGGAGGGGTGGAGACCCAGTACTTC
TRBV27,NA,TRBJ2-7,NA,CASSLQGGYEQYF,TGTGCCAGCAGTTTACAGGGTGGCTACGAGCAGTACTTC
TRBV9,few,TRBJ1-5,TRBD1,CASSEGTGGKGQPQHF,TGTGCCAGCAGCGAGGGGACAGGGGGCAAGGGTCAGCCCCAGCATTTT
TRBV11-2,NA,TRBJ2-3,NA,CASSLTSTDTQYF,TGTGCCAGCAGCTTAACTAGCACAGATACGCAGTATTTT
TRBV11-3,NA,TRBJ2-1,TRBD1,CASSLGDRGMDEQFF,TGTGCCAGCAGCTTAGGGGACAGGGGGATGGATGAGCAGTTCTTC
TRBV19,few,TRBJ1-2,NA,CASSFRQGSGYTF,TGTGCCAGTAGTTTCCGCCAGGGATCTGGCTACACCTTC
TRBV6-5,once,TRBJ1-2,TRBD1,CASSYSQQGAVGYTF,TGTGCCAGCAGTTACTCACAACAGGGGGCCGTTGGCTACACCTTC
TRBV11-3,NA,TRBJ1-1,NA,CASSLPLLNTEAFF,TGTGCCAGCAGCCTTCCCCTCCTGAACACTGAAGCTTTCTTT
TRBV12-5,many,TRBJ2-3,NA,CASGGGEHGTDTQYF,TGTGCTAGTGGTGGAGGGGAGCATGGTACAGATACGCAGTATTTT
TRBV5-4,NA,TRBJ2-6,TRBD2,CASSLGGEGSGANVLTF,TGTGCCAGCAGCTTGGGTGGGGAGGGCTCTGGGGCCAACGTCCTGACTTTC
TRBV3-1/TRBV3-2,NA,TRBJ2-2,NA,CASSRNGGNTGELFF,TGTGCCAGCAGCCGAAACGGGGGTAACACCGGGGAGCTGTTTTTT
TRBV19,NA,TRBJ1-3,NA,CASTEDTHSGNTIYF,TGTGCCAGTACCGAGGACACCCACTCTGGAAACACCATATATTTT
TRBV19,few,TRBJ2-3,TRBD1,CASSKRTGILSTDTQYF,TGTGCCAGTAGTAAGCGGACAGGCATTTTAAGCACAGATACGCAGTATTTT
TRBV6-4,NA,TRBJ2-1,TRBD2,CASSTSGDYNEQFF,TGTGCCAGTTCGACTAGCGGAGACTACAATGAGCAGTTCTTC